This is a list of T cell receptor beta chains from one sample in a study of T cells in Graves' hyperthyroidism and ophthalmopathy. One entry per CDR3 protein results from TCRdb running MiXCR on the multiplex PCR reads. The sample has 300,000 to 450,000 distinct CDR3 sequences; 13% are singletons. The material sequenced was blood. Receptors were obtained from a woman aged 18-29 years with Graves' hyperthyroidism. CDR3s include the opening cysteine and the closing phenylalanine or tryptophan. A D gene is named only where the DNA matches it firmly. The listing skips clone size in some rows; elsewhere it reads once, few, many or a size class.

abundance	v_gene	j_gene	d_gene	CDR3nt	CDR3aa
many	TRBV3-1	TRBJ1-2	NA	TGTGCCAGCAGCTCAGGACTGATCTATGGCTACACCTTC	CASSSGLIYGYTF
NA	TRBV19	TRBJ2-1	NA	TGTGCCAGTAGTATTGTTGGAAGCATCAATGAGCAGTTCTTC	CASSIVGSINEQFF
many	TRBV11-3	TRBJ2-3	NA	TGTGCCAGCAGCTTAGGAGGCAGGGGCCCGCCTTTAGGCACGCAGTATTTT	CASSLGGRGPPLGTQYF
many	TRBV20-1	TRBJ1-5	NA	TGCAGTGCTGTACGACAGGGCAATCAGCCCCAGCATTTT	CSAVRQGNQPQHF
few	TRBV20-1	TRBJ2-1	NA	TGCAGTGCTCACTCCGGGGGGACAACTTTGAATGAGCAGTTCTTC	CSAHSGGTTLNEQFF
many	TRBV7-3	TRBJ2-5	NA	TGTGCCAGCAGCCAATCGTACCAAGAGACCCAGTACTTC	CASSQSYQETQYF
many	TRBV11-2	TRBJ2-7	TRBD1	TGTGCCAGCAGCTTAGGCGCAGGGGGCAGGGACGAGCAGTACTTC	CASSLGAGGRDEQYF
many	TRBV3-1	TRBJ1-2	NA	TGTGCCAGCAGCCACCGAACCCGGGGGGCTGGCTACACCTTC	CASSHRTRGAGYTF
many	TRBV27	TRBJ2-1	NA	TGTGCCAGCAGTCCCCTTCCCCCGCCGCCGGGCAGCTCCTACAATGAGCAGTTCTTC	CASSPLPPPPGSSYNEQFF
many	TRBV10-3	TRBJ2-7	TRBD1	TGTGCCATCACTAAGGACAGGCAGCGCACCTACGAGCAGTACTTC	CAITKDRQRTYEQYF
many	TRBV20-1	TRBJ1-6	TRBD1	TGCAGTGTCTTTCTGGCAGGGGGAAATTCACCCCTCCACTTT	CSVFLAGGNSPLHF
few	TRBV9	TRBJ2-3	TRBD2	TGTGCCAGCAGCCCCCGGAGGTCGGGACTAGCGCCAGATACGCAGTATTTT	CASSPRRSGLAPDTQYF
many	TRBV27	TRBJ1-4	NA	TGTGCCAGCAGCCTACACAGGGCGGGGGAAAAACTGTTTTTT	CASSLHRAGEKLFF
many	TRBV2	TRBJ1-5	NA	TGTGCCAGCAGTGAATTCGATGAGGGGGTTCAGCCCCAGCATTTT	CASSEFDEGVQPQHF
many	TRBV20-1	TRBJ1-5	NA	TGCAGTGCTCACTACCCACAGGCTAATCAGCCCCAGCATTTT	CSAHYPQANQPQHF
many	TRBV30	TRBJ2-1	TRBD2	TGTGCCTGGAGTAGAGTGAAACTAGCGGCTATCTACAATGAGCAGTTCTTC	CAWSRVKLAAIYNEQFF
many	TRBV28	TRBJ1-1	NA	TGTGCCAGCAGTTTATGGCCCAGTGGGTACACTGAAGCTTTCTTT	CASSLWPSGYTEAFF
many	TRBV7-8	TRBJ1-2	NA	TGTGCCAGCAGCTTGAATATCCGGGGAACAGGGAAGGATGGCTACACCTTC	CASSLNIRGTGKDGYTF
many	TRBV12-3/TRBV12-4	TRBJ1-2	TRBD1	TGTGCCAGCAGTCGACAGGGGTACTATGGCTACACCTTC	CASSRQGYYGYTF
many	TRBV2	TRBJ2-1	NA	TGTGCCAGCAAATCTTACAATGAGCAGTTCTTC	CASKSYNEQFF
many	TRBV30	TRBJ2-7	TRBD1	TGTGCCTGGAGCAAAAGCCCTAGCAGGGGGCTCGAGCAGTACTTC	CAWSKSPSRGLEQYF
NA	TRBV19	TRBJ2-1	TRBD2	TGTGCCAGTAGTACGGGACTAGCGGAGCAGTTCTTC	CASSTGLAEQFF
few	TRBV15	TRBJ2-7	TRBD2	TGTGCCACCAGCAACCGACTAGCGGGGGGCTACGAGCAGTACTTC	CATSNRLAGGYEQYF
few	TRBV14	TRBJ1-1	TRBD1	TGTGCCAGCAGCCAATGGGGGACAGGGGCAACTGAAGCTTTCTTT	CASSQWGTGATEAFF
many	TRBV6-2/TRBV6-3	TRBJ2-3	NA	TGTGCCAGCAGTTCGGGTGAGGACGCAGATACGCAGTATTTT	CASSSGEDADTQYF
few	TRBV28	TRBJ2-2	NA	TGTGCCAGCAGTTTATCTCCTCCTGAGCTGTTTTTT	CASSLSPPELFF
many	TRBV5-1	TRBJ2-1	TRBD2	TGCGCCAGCAGCTTTTACAAAGGGGCTAGCGGGAGTGGTGAGCAGTTCTTC	CASSFYKGASGSGEQFF
many	TRBV11-2	TRBJ2-1	NA	TGTGCCAGCAGCTTTATTAGCAAGTTCGGTGAGCAGTTCTTC	CASSFISKFGEQFF
NA	TRBV19	TRBJ2-1	NA	TGTGCCAGTAGTAATCACGGACTAAACAATGAGCAGTTCTTC	CASSNHGLNNEQFF
many	TRBV5-5	TRBJ1-1	NA	TGTGCCAGCAGCTTGGGGCAGGGGAGGATTGAAGCTTTCTTT	CASSLGQGRIEAFF
many	TRBV28	TRBJ2-3	TRBD1	TGTGCCAGCAACTCGGGGACAGGGGATACGCAGTATTTT	CASNSGTGDTQYF
NA	TRBV5-5	TRBJ2-3	NA	TGTGCCAGCAGCGTATATGGAGGCACAGATACGCAGTATTTT	CASSVYGGTDTQYF
NA	TRBV9	TRBJ2-5	TRBD2	TGTGCCAGCAGCCCGGGGCTGCGGGGGGGACAAGAGACCCAGTACTTC	CASSPGLRGGQETQYF
many	TRBV6-2/TRBV6-3	TRBJ2-7	NA	TGTGCCAGCAGTAACACGGGGGTCCGATACGAGCAGTACTTC	CASSNTGVRYEQYF
many	TRBV9	TRBJ1-2	NA	TGTGCCAGCAGCGTAGCGGACCCGGGGTATGGCTACACCTTC	CASSVADPGYGYTF
NA	TRBV18	TRBJ2-4	NA	TGTGCCAGCTCACCACAAGTCGGACAAGTCGGGGGCATTCAGTACTTC	CASSPQVGQVGGIQYF
NA	TRBV20-1	TRBJ1-5	TRBD1	TGCAGTGCTAGGGGTCTTGGTATAGGGACAGCGTATAGCAATCAGCCCCAGCATTTT	CSARGLGIGTAYSNQPQHF
many	TRBV7-9	TRBJ2-5	NA	TGTGCCAGCAGCCGTCGAGGGGAGACCCAGTACTTC	CASSRRGETQYF
many	TRBV12-3/TRBV12-4	TRBJ2-3	NA	TGTGCCAGCAGAACGACAGCTAGCACAGATACGCAGTATTTT	CASRTTASTDTQYF
many	TRBV3-1	TRBJ2-7	NA	TGTGCCAGCAGCCAAGGGAGGGTCCGTTCCTACGAGCAGTACTTC	CASSQGRVRSYEQYF
many	TRBV5-1	TRBJ2-3	NA	TGCGCCAGCAGCTTGTCGTGGGAGAGGTCGGCAGATACGCAGTATTTT	CASSLSWERSADTQYF
many	TRBV4-3	TRBJ1-1	NA	TGCGCCAGCAGCCAAGGGTCAAGGAACACTGAAGCTTTCTTT	CASSQGSRNTEAFF
many	TRBV29-1	TRBJ2-5	NA	TGCAGCGTAGCCCGGGGAGAGACCCAGTACTTC	CSVARGETQYF
many	TRBV12-3/TRBV12-4	TRBJ1-1	TRBD1	TGTGCCAGCAGTTTAACCGGGACCAGGGGGACTGAAGCTTTCTTT	CASSLTGTRGTEAFF
few	TRBV18	TRBJ2-7	NA	TGTGCCAGCTCACCAAGAGTTACCTACGAGCAGTACTTC	CASSPRVTYEQYF
few	TRBV7-2	TRBJ2-2	NA	TGTGCCAGCAGCTTAGCACGGACTATCTACACCGGGGAGCTGTTTTTT	CASSLARTIYTGELFF
many	TRBV20-1	TRBJ2-3	NA	TGCAGTGCTAGAGAAACCTTCTCGCTAGTTCCTCTTAGCACAGATACGCAGTATTTT	CSARETFSLVPLSTDTQYF
many	TRBV7-2	TRBJ1-1	TRBD1	TGTGCCAGCAGCTCCGCCCGGACAGGGTTCACTGAAGCTTTCTTT	CASSSARTGFTEAFF
many	TRBV28	TRBJ2-1	NA	TGTGCCAGCACCTCCCCCCTTATTAACAATGAGCAGTTCTTC	CASTSPLINNEQFF